The sequence of this T cell receptor (beta chain) was determined in a study of post-analysis software for immune sequencing data. Whole-study context: Disease courses included relapsing-remitting, secondary progressive and progressive-relapsing multiple sclerosis. Whole-study findings and limits: Among multiple sclerosis patients, normalized Chao1 diversity was significantly below that of controls. Higher frequency in patients than in controls was seen for roughly five TRBV segments, with TRBV5-6, TRBV5-1 and TRBV20-1 among them. Strong same-batch co-clustering of samples appeared with F measure clustering.

Tagging with unique molecular identifiers was a feature of the TCR beta cDNA libraries. Roughly 0.5 million cDNA molecules were obtained from approximately 0.91 to 9.4 million T cells. In TCRdb, the PCR reads were re-called with MiXCR into one record per CDR3 protein. The sample includes 350,000 to 500,000 distinct CDR3 sequences, roughly 40% of them seen just once. Looked up from germline, CDR1 is SGHTA and CDR2 is FQGNSA. V gave up 3 bases and J gave up 2 bases, with 7 bases separating them. CDR3 length: 13 amino acids. To note about this clonotype: Its specificity is not known.

This TCR came from a girl aged 2-10 years with multiple sclerosis. The chain links TRBV7-2 to TRBJ2-5; D gene uncertain. The sample was blood. The CDR3 reads CASSFQGQETQYF. The CDR3 region has the DNA TGTGCCAGCAGCTTTCAAGGGCAAGAGACCCAGTACTTC.